A single sample gave rise to the 13 T cell receptor beta chains below, sequenced in a study of CD8 T cells in Susac syndrome. The authors reverse transcribed roughly 0.5 to 1 ug RNA with random hexamers. TCRdb reprocessed the immunoSEQ multiplex PCR reads via MiXCR and lists one record per CDR3 protein. The table records about 400,000 distinct CDR3 sequences, 75% to 90% of them present only once. Sequenced: CD8+ T cells from PBMCs. The receptors come from a human donor with multiple sclerosis.

Concerning this clonotype itself: The junction departs from the called germline gene at one end, perhaps through a read error. The chain joins TRBV11-2 to TRBJ1-1, with TRBD1 matching 8 bases. The germline V gene encodes CDR1 SGHAT and CDR2 FQNNGV. The CDR3 sequence is 14 residues long. CDR3 sequence: CASSPETGGPEAFF. The CDR3 nucleotides read TGTGCCAGCAGCCCAGAAACAGGGGGTCCTGAGGCTTTCTTT.

V usage is TRBV30 and J usage is TRBJ2-7; TRBD1 agrees at 9 bases. V was clipped by 0 bases and J by 5 bases; unmatched bases: 8. In germline, CDR1 is GTSNPN, CDR2 SVGIG (reference sequence). The CDR3 length is 15 residues. The chain's CDR3 is CAWSVPTGGDHEQYF. The CDR3 nucleotides are TGTGCCTGGAGTGTACCGACAGGGGGTGACCACGAGCAGTACTTC. Based on the CDR3 plus reference TRBV30 and TRBJ2-7, the full variable domain is SQTIHQWPATLVQPVGSPLSLECTVEGTSNPNLYWYRQAAGRGLQLLFYSVGIGQISSEVPQNLSASRPQDRQFILSSKKLLLSDSGFYLCAWSVPTGGDHEQYFGPGTRLTVT.

The rearrangement links TRBV11-2 to TRBJ1-1; D is uncertain. The CDR3 extends over 14 amino acids. Germline CDR1 and CDR2: SGHAT and FQNNGV. Trimming left V 3 bases short and J 5 bases short, with 13 bases between. The CDR3 here is CASSLEGAGTEAFF. The CDR3 nucleotides read TGTGCCAGCAGCTTGGAGGGCGCGGGGACTGAAGCTTTCTTT.

The rearrangement uses TRBV5-1 and TRBJ2-5; no clear D gene. CDR1 SGHRS and CDR2 YFSETQ come from the germline V gene. The CDR3 totals 15 residues. V lost 0 bases and J 0 bases, leaving 9 bases between the germline ends. This chain's CDR3 is CASSLVPSYQETQYF. The CDR3 DNA is TGCGCCAGCAGCTTGGTCCCATCATACCAAGAGACCCAGTACTTC. Filled out from reference TRBV5-1 and TRBJ2-5, the complete variable domain reads KAGVTQTPRYLIKTRGQQVTLSCSPISGHRSVSWYQQTPGQGLQFLFEYFSETQRNKGNFPGRFSGRQFSNSRSEMNVSTLELGDSALYLCASSLVPSYQETQYFGPGTRLLVL.

This clonotype was observed a single time. The CDR3 sequence is CSAGRGDYGYTF. In DNA, the CDR3 is TGCAGTGCTGGACGGGGCGACTATGGCTACACCTTC. The chain has TRBV20-1 and TRBJ1-2; a possible D gene is TRBD1 (5 bases). This CDR3 comprises 12 residues. V lost 5 bases and J 3 bases, leaving 10 bases between the germline ends. Per the germline V gene, CDR1 is DFQATT and CDR2 is SNEGSKA (reference sequence).

The chain couples TRBV10-3 to TRBJ2-7; 10 bases line up with TRBD2. The CDR3 loop spans 15 amino acids. Germline V gives CDR1 ENHRY, CDR2 SYGVKD. With V trimmed by 6 bases and J by 4 bases, 9 bases remained unmatched. CDR3 in DNA: TGTGCCATCAGGGCAGCGGGAGGGCCTCAGTACGAGCAGTACTTC. Translating it yields CAIRAAGGPQYEQYF.

In this sample, this clonotype turned up once. The chain has TRBV24-1 and TRBJ2-3; a weak D match, TRBD2 (5 bases). The length of the CDR3 is 14 residues. Per the germline V gene, CDR1 is KGHDR and CDR2 is SFDVKD. Trimming left V 7 bases short and J 1 base short, with 11 bases between. In nucleotides, the CDR3 is TGTGCCACCAGCCCGGAGGAGGGCACAGATACGCAGTATTTT. Its protein is CATSPEEGTDTQYF.

The chain employs TRBV19 and TRBJ2-7, with D tentatively TRBD2 (6 bases). The CDR3 consists of 16 residues. Trimming removed 5 bases at V and 0 bases at J, with 17 bases between. Germline V gene sequence: CDR1 LNHDA, CDR2 SQIVND (reference sequence). The CDR3, as DNA: TGTGCCAGTAGTTCGATGGACGGGAGAGTCTCCTACGAGCAGTACTTC. Its translation is CASSSMDGRVSYEQYF.

This clonotype has only one observation. V usage is TRBV28 and J usage is TRBJ2-3, with 8 positions matching TRBD1. CDR3 length equals 15 residues. V shed 8 bases, J shed 4 bases, and the junction held 11 bases outside the gene matches. The germline gives CDR1 MDHEN, CDR2 SYDVKM. CDR3 nucleotide sequence: TGTGCCAGCCTTGGGTCCAGGGGGCTTTCAGATACGCAGTATTTT. Translation: CASLGSRGLSDTQYF. Using reference TRBV28 and TRBJ2-3 for the parts outside the CDR3, the full variable domain is DVKVTQSSRYLVKRTGEKVFLECVQDMDHENMFWYRQDPGLGLRLIYFSYDVKMKEKGDIPEGYSVSREKKERFSLILESASTNQTSMYLCASLGSRGLSDTQYFGPGTRLTVL.

V and J are TRBV7-9 and TRBJ1-1; TRBD1 might be the D (5 bases). Germline CDR1 SEHNR, CDR2 FQNEAQ (reference sequence). The CDR3 spans 16 residues. V lost 3 bases, J lost 5 bases, and 19 bases lay in between. The chain's CDR3 is CASSFGASSGGTEAFF. CDR3 coding DNA: TGTGCCAGCAGCTTCGGGGCATCGTCGGGTGGGACTGAAGCTTTCTTT.

The chain is built from TRBV18 and TRBJ1-5; unclear D gene. Looked up from germline, CDR1 is KGHSH and CDR2 is LQKENI. The germline V and J ends were trimmed by 0 bases and 0 bases, with 9 bases remaining between them. The CDR3 sequence is 16 residues long. The CDR3 region is CASSPPEDYSNQPQHF. The DNA of the CDR3 is TGTGCCAGCTCACCACCGGAAGATTATAGCAATCAGCCCCAGCATTTT.

CDR3 sequence: CALWAGNSGNTIYF. The CDR3 DNA sequence: TGTGCCCTTTGGGCGGGAAACTCTGGAAACACCATATATTTT. The J gene is TRBJ1-3, the V gene TRBV27, with unresolved D. Germline lookup yields CDR1 MNHEY and CDR2 SMNVEV (reference sequence). V was shortened by 11 bases and J by 0 bases, with 14 bases between the two germline ends. This CDR3 has 14 residues.

The chain has TRBV30 and TRBJ2-3; 8 positions agree with TRBD2. This CDR3 is built from 14 residues. CDR1 GTSNPN and CDR2 SVGIG come from the germline V gene (reference sequence). J lost 3 bases, V lost 2 bases, and 4 bases had no gene match. This CDR3 is CAWSLTSATDTQYF. CDR3 coding DNA: TGTGCCTGGAGTCTGACTAGCGCGACAGATACGCAGTATTTT.